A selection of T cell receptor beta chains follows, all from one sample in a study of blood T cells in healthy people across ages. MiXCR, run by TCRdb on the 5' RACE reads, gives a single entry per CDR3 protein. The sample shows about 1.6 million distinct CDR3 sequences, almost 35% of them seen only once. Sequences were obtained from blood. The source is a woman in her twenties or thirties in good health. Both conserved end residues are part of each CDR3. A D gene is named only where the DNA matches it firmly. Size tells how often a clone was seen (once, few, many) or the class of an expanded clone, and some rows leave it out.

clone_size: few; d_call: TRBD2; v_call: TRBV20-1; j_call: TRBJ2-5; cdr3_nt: TGCAGTCAGAGTCGGCGGGGGATGGAAGAGACCCAGTACTTC; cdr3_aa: CSQSRRGMEETQYF
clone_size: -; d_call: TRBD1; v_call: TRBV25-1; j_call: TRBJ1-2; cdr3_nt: TGTGCCAGCAGTGAACGGACAGGGGGCGGTGGCTACACCTTC; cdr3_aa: CASSERTGGGGYTF
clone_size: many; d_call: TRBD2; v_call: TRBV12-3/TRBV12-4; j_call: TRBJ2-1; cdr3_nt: TGTGCCAGCAATAGCGGGGGGGCCGATGAGCAGTTCTTC; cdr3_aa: CASNSGGADEQFF
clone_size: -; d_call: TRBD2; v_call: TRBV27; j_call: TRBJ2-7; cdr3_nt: TGTGCCAGCAGCCACACAACTAGCGGGGCTTCCTACGAGCAGTACTTC; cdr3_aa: CASSHTTSGASYEQYF
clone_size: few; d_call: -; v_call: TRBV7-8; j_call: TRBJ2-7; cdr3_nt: TGTGCCAGCAGCCGCGGGATGGGCGGACAACCCCGGAACTACGAGCAGTACTTC; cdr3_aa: CASSRGMGGQPRNYEQYF
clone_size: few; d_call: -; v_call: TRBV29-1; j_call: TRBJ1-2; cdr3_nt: TGCAGCGGGATGGGCGTTGACTATGGCTACACCTTC; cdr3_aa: CSGMGVDYGYTF
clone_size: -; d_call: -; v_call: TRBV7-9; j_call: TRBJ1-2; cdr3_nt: TGTGCCAGCAGCTCCCTTAGGGAGTACACCTTC; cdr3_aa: CASSSLREYTF
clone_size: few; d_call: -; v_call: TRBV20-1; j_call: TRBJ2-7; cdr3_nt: TGCAGTGCTAGAGATCACGGGGAAAACTCCTACGAGCAGTACTTC; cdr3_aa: CSARDHGENSYEQYF
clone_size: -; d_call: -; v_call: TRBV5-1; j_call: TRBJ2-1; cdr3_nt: TGCGCCAGCAGCCAGAGAGTGCAGGGTAACAATGAGCAGTTCTTC; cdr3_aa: CASSQRVQGNNEQFF
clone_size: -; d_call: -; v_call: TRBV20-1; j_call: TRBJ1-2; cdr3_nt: TGCAGTGCTAGAGAAGACAGATTCGGGGGCTACACCTTC; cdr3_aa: CSAREDRFGGYTF
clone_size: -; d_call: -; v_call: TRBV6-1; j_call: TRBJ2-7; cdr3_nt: TGTGCCAGCAGTGACGCCTGGAACACAGGCTCCTACGGGCAGTACTTC; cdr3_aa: CASSDAWNTGSYGQYF
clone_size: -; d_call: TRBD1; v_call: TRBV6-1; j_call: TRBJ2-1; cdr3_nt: TGTGCCAGCACGAGGACAGGGGTCGCCAATGAGCAGTTCTTC; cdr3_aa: CASTRTGVANEQFF
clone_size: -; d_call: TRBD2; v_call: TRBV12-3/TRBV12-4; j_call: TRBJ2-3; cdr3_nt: TGTGCCAGTAGCCCGACTAGCGGGGCAGACACAGATACGCAGTATTTT; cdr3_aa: CASSPTSGADTDTQYF
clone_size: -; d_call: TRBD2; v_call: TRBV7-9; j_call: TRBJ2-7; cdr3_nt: TGTGCCAGCAGCCAGGGACTAGCGGAAGCCTACGAGCAGTACTTC; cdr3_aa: CASSQGLAEAYEQYF
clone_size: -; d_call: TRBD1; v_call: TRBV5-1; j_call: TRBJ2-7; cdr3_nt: TGCGCCAGCAGCTTTTACCCGACCGGGACAGGGGGCCTGTACCTGACCTACGAGCAGTACTTC; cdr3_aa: CASSFYPTGTGGLYLTYEQYF
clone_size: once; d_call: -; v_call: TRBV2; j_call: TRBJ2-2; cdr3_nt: TGTGCCAGCAGGGGGTTAGGTCTCCTGCCCGGGGAGCTGTTTTTT; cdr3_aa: CASRGLGLLPGELFF
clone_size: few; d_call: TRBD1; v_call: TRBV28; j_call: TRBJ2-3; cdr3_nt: TGTGCCAGCAGTTTACCCCGACAGGGGGGCACAGATACGCAGTATTTT; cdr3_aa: CASSLPRQGGTDTQYF
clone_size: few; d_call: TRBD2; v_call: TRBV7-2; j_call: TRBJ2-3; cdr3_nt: TGTGCCAGCACCCCACTAGCGGGAGTAGTAAATACGCAGTATTTT; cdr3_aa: CASTPLAGVVNTQYF
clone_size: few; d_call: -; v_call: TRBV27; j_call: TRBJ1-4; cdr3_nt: TGTGCCAGCAGTGACTTTGGAGAGCGGCGGGAAAAACTGTTTTTT; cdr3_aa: CASSDFGERREKLFF
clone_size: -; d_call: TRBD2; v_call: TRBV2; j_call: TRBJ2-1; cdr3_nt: TGTGCCATCCGATCACTAGCGGGTCACAATGAGCAGTTCTTC; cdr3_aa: CAIRSLAGHNEQFF
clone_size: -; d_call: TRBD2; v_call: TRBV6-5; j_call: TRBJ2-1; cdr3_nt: TGTGCCAGCAGTGCCGGGACTAGCGGGGACAATGAGCAGTTCTTC; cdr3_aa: CASSAGTSGDNEQFF
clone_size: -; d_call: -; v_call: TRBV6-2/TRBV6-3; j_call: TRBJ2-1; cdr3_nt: TGTGCCAGCCGCTCTCCTGAGTATGAGCAGTTCTTC; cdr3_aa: CASRSPEYEQFF
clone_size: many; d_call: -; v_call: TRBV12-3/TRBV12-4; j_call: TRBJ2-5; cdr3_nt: TGTGCCAGCAGTTTCCCGGACCCCCCTAGGGAGACCCAGTACTTC; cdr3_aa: CASSFPDPPRETQYF
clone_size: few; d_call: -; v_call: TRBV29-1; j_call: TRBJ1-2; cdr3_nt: TGCAGCGTCGCTCAGGAGGGGAGTGCTAACTATGGCTACACCTTC; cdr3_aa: CSVAQEGSANYGYTF
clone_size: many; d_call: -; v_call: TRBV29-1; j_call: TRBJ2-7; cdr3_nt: TGCAGCGCGAGACTCGGAACCTACGAGCAGTACTTC; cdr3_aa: CSARLGTYEQYF
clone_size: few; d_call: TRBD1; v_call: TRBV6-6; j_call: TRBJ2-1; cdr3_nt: TGTGCCAGCAGACCCGGACAGGGGGCTGTTAATGAGCAGTTCTTC; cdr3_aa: CASRPGQGAVNEQFF
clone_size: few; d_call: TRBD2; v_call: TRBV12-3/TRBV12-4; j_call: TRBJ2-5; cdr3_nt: TGTGCCAGCAGCCATACTAGCGGGGAAGAGACCCAGTACTTC; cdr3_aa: CASSHTSGEETQYF
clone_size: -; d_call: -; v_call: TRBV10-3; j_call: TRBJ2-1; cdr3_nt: TGTGCCATCAGTGAGTCTGGACGTTATGAGCAGTTCTTC; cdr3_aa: CAISESGRYEQFF
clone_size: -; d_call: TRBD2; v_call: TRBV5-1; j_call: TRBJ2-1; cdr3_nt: TGCGCCAGCAGCCCCGAGGGACTAGCGGGACACAATGAGCAGTTCTTC; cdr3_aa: CASSPEGLAGHNEQFF
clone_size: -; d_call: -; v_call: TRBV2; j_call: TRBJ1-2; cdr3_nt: TGTGCCAGCAGTCCGGGTGACAGCTCGTATGGCTACACCTTC; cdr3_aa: CASSPGDSSYGYTF
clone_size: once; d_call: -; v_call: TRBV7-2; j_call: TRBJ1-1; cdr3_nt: TGTGCCAGCAGCTTAAGGGACGGCCCCATGAACACTGAAGCTTTCTTT; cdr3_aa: CASSLRDGPMNTEAFF
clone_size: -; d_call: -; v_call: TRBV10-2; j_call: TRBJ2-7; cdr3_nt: TGCACCAGCAGTTTCGGACAGCCTCATTCCTACGAGCAGTACTTC; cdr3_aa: CTSSFGQPHSYEQYF
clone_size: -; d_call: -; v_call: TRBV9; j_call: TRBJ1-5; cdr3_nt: TGCGCCGGCAGCGTAGAAGGGAAGAGCAATCAGCCCCAGCATTTT; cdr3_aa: CAGSVEGKSNQPQHF
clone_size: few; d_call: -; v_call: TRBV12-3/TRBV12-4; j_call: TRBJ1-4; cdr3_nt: TGTGCCAGCAGTTCCGAGGGCAGCCTTAATGAAAAACTGTTTTTT; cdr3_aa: CASSSEGSLNEKLFF
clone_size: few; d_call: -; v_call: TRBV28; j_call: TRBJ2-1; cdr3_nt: TGTGCCAGCCAGGGCCTGGGCCGCCGGGATAATGAGCAGTTCTTC; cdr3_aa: CASQGLGRRDNEQFF
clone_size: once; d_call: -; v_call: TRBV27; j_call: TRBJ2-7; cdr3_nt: TGTGCCAGCAGCTCCCTGGGGGCAGGCCCCTACGAGCAGTACTTC; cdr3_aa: CASSSLGAGPYEQYF
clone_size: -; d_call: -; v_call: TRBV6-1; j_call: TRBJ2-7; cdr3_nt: TGTGCCAGCAGTGATTGGGACTACGAGCAGTACTTC; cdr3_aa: CASSDWDYEQYF
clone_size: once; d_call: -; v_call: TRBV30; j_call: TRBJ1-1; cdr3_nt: TGTGCCTGGGCCGGTCGGGGGAACACTGAAGCTTTCTTT; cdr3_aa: CAWAGRGNTEAFF
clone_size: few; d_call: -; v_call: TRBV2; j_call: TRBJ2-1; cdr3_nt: TGTGCCAGCAGCAAAGAGGGGTTGAGAGGGAATGAGCAGTTCTTC; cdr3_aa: CASSKEGLRGNEQFF
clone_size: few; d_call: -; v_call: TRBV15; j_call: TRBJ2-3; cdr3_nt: TGTGCCACCAGCCCAAATCGGGGACTTCGCACAGATACGCAGTATTTT; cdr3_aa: CATSPNRGLRTDTQYF
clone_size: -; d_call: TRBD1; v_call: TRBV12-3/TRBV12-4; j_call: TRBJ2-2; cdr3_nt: TGTGCCAGCAGTCCCTGGACAGGTACCGGGGAGCTGTTTTTT; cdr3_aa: CASSPWTGTGELFF
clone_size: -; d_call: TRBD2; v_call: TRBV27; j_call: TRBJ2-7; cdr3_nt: TGTGCCAGCAGTGCGTCTAAACTAGCGGGGGCCCGGGAGCAGTACTTC; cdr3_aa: CASSASKLAGAREQYF
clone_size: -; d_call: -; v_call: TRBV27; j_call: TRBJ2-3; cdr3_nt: TGTGCCAGCAGTTGGGGGAATACGCAGTATTTT; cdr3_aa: CASSWGNTQYF
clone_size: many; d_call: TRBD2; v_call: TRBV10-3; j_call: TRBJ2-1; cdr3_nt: TGTGCCATCGAAACATTAGCGGGAACCTACAATGAGCAGTTCTTC; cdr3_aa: CAIETLAGTYNEQFF
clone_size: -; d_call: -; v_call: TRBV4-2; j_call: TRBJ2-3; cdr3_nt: TGTGCCCGCAGCCAAGATCGGATCAATACGCAGTATTTT; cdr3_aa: CARSQDRINTQYF
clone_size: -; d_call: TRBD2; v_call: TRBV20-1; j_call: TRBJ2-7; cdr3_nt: TGCAGTGCTAGTACGCGGGAGGGCCGAGACGAGCAGTACTTC; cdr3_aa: CSASTREGRDEQYF
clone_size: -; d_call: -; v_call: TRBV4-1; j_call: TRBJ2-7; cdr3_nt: TGCGCCAGCAGCCAATCAACAGATTACGAGCAGTACTTC; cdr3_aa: CASSQSTDYEQYF